Below are 10 T cell receptor beta chains sequenced from a single sample in a study of T-cell reconstitution after alpha-beta-depleted transplantation in children. Unique molecular identifiers were used to barcode this TCRbeta library. A single record per CDR3 protein comes from TCRdb applying MiXCR to the PCR reads. Altogether about 420,000 distinct CDR3 sequences are present, around 15% being singletons, with the ten largest covering 25% to 30%. This sample comprised PBMCs, mostly from graft donor cells, obtained 360 days after TCRalphabeta/CD19-depleted stem cell transplant. The receptors were gathered from a boy less than two years old who had a stem cell transplant for Wiskott-Aldrich syndrome, so the T cells may come from the graft donor.

The rearrangement joins TRBV7-9 to TRBJ2-2; 8 nucleotides agree with TRBD1. V shed 1 base, J shed 6 bases, and the junction held 7 bases outside the gene matches. This CDR3 spans 16 amino acids. Per germline, CDR1 SEHNR and CDR2 FQNEAQ (reference sequence). The CDR3 here is CASSLDFRGRAGELFF. DNA of the CDR3: TGTGCCAGCAGCTTAGACTTCAGGGGGCGGGCCGGGGAGCTGTTTTTT.

This clonotype was detected only a few times. This rearrangement joins TRBV18 to TRBJ2-1; D ambiguous. The V gene's germline CDR1 is KGHSH and CDR2 LQKENI. V was shortened by 4 bases and J by 8 bases, with 15 bases between the two germline ends. The CDR3 has 14 residues. The CDR3 reads CASSLQAPEDEQFF. In DNA form, the CDR3 reads TGTGCCAGCTCACTTCAGGCGCCAGAGGATGAGCAGTTCTTC.

This clonotype was counted between two and nine times. CDR3 loop: CASSFLWAGETQYF. The CDR3 DNA reads TGTGCCAGCAGCTTCCTGTGGGCCGGCGAGACCCAGTACTTC. The chain links TRBV7-8 to TRBJ2-5, with no clear D. Germline assignment: CDR1 SGHVS and CDR2 FQNEAQ. V lost 3 bases, J lost 5 bases, and 13 bases lay in between. The CDR3 has 14 residues.

The rearrangement links TRBV3-1 to TRBJ2-1, with 7 bases aligning to TRBD2. V shed 3 bases, J shed 3 bases, and the junction held 2 bases outside the gene matches. This CDR3 contains 14 residues. Germline V gives CDR1 LGHDT, CDR2 YNNKEL (reference sequence). The CDR3 reads CASSQGLFYNEQFF. Written as DNA, the CDR3 is TGTGCCAGCAGCCAGGGACTATTCTACAATGAGCAGTTCTTC.

This rearrangement joins TRBV9 to TRBJ2-6; possibly TRBD1 for D (6 bases). The germline gives CDR1 SGDLS, CDR2 YYNGEE. V gave up 5 bases and J gave up 2 bases, with 17 bases separating them. This CDR3 is built from 17 residues. The CDR3 is CASSRGQWETGANVLTF. CDR3 sequence (DNA): TGTGCCAGCAGTAGAGGACAGTGGGAAACTGGGGCCAACGTCCTGACTTTC.

As for this clonotype: One end of the junction is discordant with germline, which a read error may explain. The chain links TRBV10-3 to TRBJ1-2, with TRBD1 matching 8 bases. This CDR3 has 13 amino acids. Germline assignment: CDR1 ENHRY and CDR2 SYGVKD. This CDR3 is CALSGQGLTGYTF. The CDR3 nucleotides are TGTGCCCTCAGTGGACAGGGTTTAACGGGCTACACCTTC.

The rearrangement links TRBV25-1 to TRBJ2-1; TRBD1 aligns across 7 bases. Germline loops: CDR1 MGHDK, CDR2 SYGVNS. CDR3 length: 15 residues. V lost 3 bases to trimming and J lost 6 bases; unmatched junction nucleotides: 8. The CDR3 DNA reads as TGTGCCAGCAGTGACCGACAGGGAGTATTCAATGAGCAGTTCTTC. Translation: CASSDRQGVFNEQFF.

This clonotype has at least ten counts. The V gene is TRBV12-3 or TRBV12-4, the J gene TRBJ2-6; a possible D gene is TRBD1 (6 bases). Trimming removed 3 bases from V and 0 bases from J, with 12 bases in between. The CDR3 is 17 amino acids. CDR3 in amino acids: CASSFWGLPSGANVLTF. As DNA, the CDR3 is TGTGCCAGCAGTTTTTGGGGGCTCCCCTCTGGGGCCAACGTCCTGACTTTC.

Ten or more counts support this clonotype. The chain combines TRBV24-1 with TRBJ1-1; D ambiguous. The V gene's germline CDR1 is KGHDR and CDR2 SFDVKD. V lost 6 bases and J lost 6, with 13 bases in between. The CDR3 has 13 amino acids. The CDR3: CATSSGSWAEAFF. In DNA form, the CDR3 reads TGTGCCACCAGTTCTGGGAGCTGGGCTGAAGCTTTCTTT.

The rearrangement joins TRBV27 to TRBJ2-7, with 8 nucleotides matching TRBD1. The junction had 10 bases not matched to a gene; V was cut back by 5 bases and J by 7 bases. The CDR3 consists of 14 residues. In germline, CDR1 is MNHEY, CDR2 SMNVEV (reference sequence). The CDR3 nucleotides are TGTGCCAGCAGTGTATGGGGACAGGTCAGGGAGCAGTACTTC. Protein sequence: CASSVWGQVREQYF.